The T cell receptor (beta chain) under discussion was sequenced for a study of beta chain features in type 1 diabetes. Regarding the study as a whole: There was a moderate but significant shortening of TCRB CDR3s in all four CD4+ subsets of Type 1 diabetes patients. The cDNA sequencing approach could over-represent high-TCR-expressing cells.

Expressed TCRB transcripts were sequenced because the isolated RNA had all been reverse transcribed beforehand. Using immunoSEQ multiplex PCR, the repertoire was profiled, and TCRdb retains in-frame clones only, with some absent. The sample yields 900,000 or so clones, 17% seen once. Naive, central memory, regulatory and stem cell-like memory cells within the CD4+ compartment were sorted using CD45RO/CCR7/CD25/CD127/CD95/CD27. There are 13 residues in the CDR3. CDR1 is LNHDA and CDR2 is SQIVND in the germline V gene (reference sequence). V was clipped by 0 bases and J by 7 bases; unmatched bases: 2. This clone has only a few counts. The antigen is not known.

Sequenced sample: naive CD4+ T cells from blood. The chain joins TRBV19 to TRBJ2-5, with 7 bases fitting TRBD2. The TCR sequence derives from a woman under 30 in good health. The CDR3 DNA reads TGTGCCAGTAGTATAGATCGACTAGCGACCCAGTACTTC. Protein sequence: CASSIDRLATQYF.